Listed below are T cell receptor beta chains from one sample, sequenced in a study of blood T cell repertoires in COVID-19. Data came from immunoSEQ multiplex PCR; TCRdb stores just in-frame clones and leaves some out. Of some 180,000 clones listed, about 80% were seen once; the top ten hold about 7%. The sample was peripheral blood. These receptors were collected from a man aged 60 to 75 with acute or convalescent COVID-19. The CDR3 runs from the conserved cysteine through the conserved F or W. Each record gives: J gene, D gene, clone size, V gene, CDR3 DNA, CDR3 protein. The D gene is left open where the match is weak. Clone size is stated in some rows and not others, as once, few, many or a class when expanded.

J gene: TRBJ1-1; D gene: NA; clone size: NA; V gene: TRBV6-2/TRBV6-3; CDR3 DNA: TGTGCCAGCAGCTTAACGGGGACTGAAGCTTTCTTT; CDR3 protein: CASSLTGTEAFF
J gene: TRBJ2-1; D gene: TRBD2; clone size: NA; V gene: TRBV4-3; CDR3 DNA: TGCGCCAGCAGCCAGACCGGGACTAGCGGATTCAATGAGCAGTTCTTC; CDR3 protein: CASSQTGTSGFNEQFF
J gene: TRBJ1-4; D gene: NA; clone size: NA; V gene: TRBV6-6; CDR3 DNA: TGTGCCAGCACCCTCCGACAGAACGAAAAACTGTTTTTT; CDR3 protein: CASTLRQNEKLFF
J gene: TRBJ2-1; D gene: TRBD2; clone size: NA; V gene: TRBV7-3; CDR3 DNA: TGTGCCAGCAGCTTACGACTAGCGGGAAACAATGAGCAGTTCTTC; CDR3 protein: CASSLRLAGNNEQFF
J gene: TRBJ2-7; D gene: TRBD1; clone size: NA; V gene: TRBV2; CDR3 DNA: TGTGCCAGCAGCCGGGACAGGGCACTTTCCTACGAGCAGTACTTC; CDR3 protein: CASSRDRALSYEQYF
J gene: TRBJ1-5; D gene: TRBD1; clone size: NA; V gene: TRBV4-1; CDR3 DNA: TGCGCCAGCAGCCAAGGGCAGGGGGGTCAGCCCCAGCATTTT; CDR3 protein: CASSQGQGGQPQHF
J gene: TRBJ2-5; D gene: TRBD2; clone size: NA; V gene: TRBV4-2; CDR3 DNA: TGTGCCAGCAGCCAAGGCCTAGCGGGGGGGTACCAAGAGACCCAGTACTTC; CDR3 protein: CASSQGLAGGYQETQYF
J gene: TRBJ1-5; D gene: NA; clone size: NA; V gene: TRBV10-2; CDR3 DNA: TGCGCCAGCAGTCCGGAGCTAAGGCAGCCCCAGCATTTT; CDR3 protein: CASSPELRQPQHF
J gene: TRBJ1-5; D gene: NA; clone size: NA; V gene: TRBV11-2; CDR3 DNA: TGTGCCAGCAGCCCCCGTTATAGCAATCAGCCCCAGCATTTT; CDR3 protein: CASSPRYSNQPQHF
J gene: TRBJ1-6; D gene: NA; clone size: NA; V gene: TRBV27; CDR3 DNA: TGTGCCAGCAGCCGGGATATCAATTCACCCCTCCACTTT; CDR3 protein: CASSRDINSPLHF
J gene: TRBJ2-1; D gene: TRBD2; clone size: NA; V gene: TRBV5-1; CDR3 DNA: TGCGCCAGCAGCTTAGCGGGAGGGCCGGTAAGTGAGCAGTTCTTC; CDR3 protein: CASSLAGGPVSEQFF
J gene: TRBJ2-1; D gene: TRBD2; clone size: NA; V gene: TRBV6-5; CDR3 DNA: TGTGCCAGCAGTTACCGACTAGCGGGAGTTCCCTTCTTC; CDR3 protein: CASSYRLAGVPFF
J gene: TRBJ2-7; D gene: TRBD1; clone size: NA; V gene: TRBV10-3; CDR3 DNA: TGTGCCATCAGTGTAGGACAGGGGGGCTACGAGCAGTACTTC; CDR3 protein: CAISVGQGGYEQYF
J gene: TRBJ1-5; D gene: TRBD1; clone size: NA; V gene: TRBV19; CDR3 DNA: TGTGCCAGTAGTCAGCAAGGACAGGCTAGGGGTCAGCCCCAGCATTTT; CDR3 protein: CASSQQGQARGQPQHF
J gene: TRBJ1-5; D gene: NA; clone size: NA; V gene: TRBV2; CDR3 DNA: TGTGCCAGCCGAGACCAAACAGGGCAGCCCCAGCATTTT; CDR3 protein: CASRDQTGQPQHF
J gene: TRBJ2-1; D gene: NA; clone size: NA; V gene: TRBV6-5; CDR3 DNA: TGTGCCAGCAGATCGACGGAGGGTGAGCAGTTCTTC; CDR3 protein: CASRSTEGEQFF
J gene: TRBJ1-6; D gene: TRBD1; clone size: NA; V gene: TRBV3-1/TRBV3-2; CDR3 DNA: TGTGCCAGCAGCCAAGAAGCGAGGAAGGGGGCCCCCCCGCATTATAATTCACCCCTCCACTTT; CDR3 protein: CASSQEARKGAPPHYNSPLHF
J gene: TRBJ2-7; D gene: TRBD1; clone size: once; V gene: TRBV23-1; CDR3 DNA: TGCGCCAGCAGTCAAAGGTGGGACAGCACCTACGAGCAGTACTTC; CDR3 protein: CASSQRWDSTYEQYF